Sequencing of this T cell receptor (beta chain) was carried out in a study of T cells after yellow fever vaccination. CDR1 is SGHDT, CDR2 YYEEEE, per germline. The CDR3 has 15 residues. Regarding the study as a whole: Bulk-population clonotypes that are abundant could appear as contaminants in FACS-sorted repertoires.

TCRdb re-derived calls from the 5' RACE reads in MiXCR, one entry per CDR3 protein. The sample carries some 350,000 distinct CDR3 sequences, 6.2% recorded once. On this clonotype: Its antigen is still unknown. A junction boundary mismatches the germline segment, possibly from a read error.

The TCR originated in a man aged 25-40 years who received the YFV17D yellow fever vaccine. This material consisted of PBMCs, taken 5 days after the yellow fever booster vaccination. The chain recombines TRBV5-6 with TRBJ2-1, with D perhaps TRBD1 or TRBD2 (5 bases each). Written as DNA, the CDR3 is TGTGCCAGGAGCTCGGGGCAGCTCTCCTACAATGAGCAGTTCTTC. Amino acids: CARSSGQLSYNEQFF.